What follows describes a single T cell receptor beta chain. The sample belongs to a study of blood T cell repertoires in COVID-19. Study background: The study drew acute and convalescent COVID-19 samples from the United States, Italy and Spain. T cells, B-cell-depleted T cells, or PBMCs provided the cDNA or gDNA that served as material.

J lost 4 bases, V lost 0 bases, and 8 bases had no gene match. CDR1 SGHDT and CDR2 YYEEEE come from the germline V gene. This CDR3 spans 16 amino acids. Source study methods: From reference gene primer amplification, estimates of nucleated cell counts were derived. Measured with immunoSEQ multiplex PCR; TCRdb has only the in-frame clones, and not every one. The V and J calls and clone size are taken from that table; D and trimming were inferred from the DNA. Here the sample spans some 300,000 clones, about nine tenths being singletons. Sequences were obtained from peripheral blood. The chain joins TRBV5-6 to TRBJ2-7; 9 bases map to TRBD2. The receptor was isolated from a man younger than 30 with active or convalescent COVID-19. The CDR3 region has the DNA TGTGCCAGCAGCTTGGCCGCTAGCGGGATTAGTTACGAGCAGTACTTC. It is translated as CASSLAASGISYEQYF.